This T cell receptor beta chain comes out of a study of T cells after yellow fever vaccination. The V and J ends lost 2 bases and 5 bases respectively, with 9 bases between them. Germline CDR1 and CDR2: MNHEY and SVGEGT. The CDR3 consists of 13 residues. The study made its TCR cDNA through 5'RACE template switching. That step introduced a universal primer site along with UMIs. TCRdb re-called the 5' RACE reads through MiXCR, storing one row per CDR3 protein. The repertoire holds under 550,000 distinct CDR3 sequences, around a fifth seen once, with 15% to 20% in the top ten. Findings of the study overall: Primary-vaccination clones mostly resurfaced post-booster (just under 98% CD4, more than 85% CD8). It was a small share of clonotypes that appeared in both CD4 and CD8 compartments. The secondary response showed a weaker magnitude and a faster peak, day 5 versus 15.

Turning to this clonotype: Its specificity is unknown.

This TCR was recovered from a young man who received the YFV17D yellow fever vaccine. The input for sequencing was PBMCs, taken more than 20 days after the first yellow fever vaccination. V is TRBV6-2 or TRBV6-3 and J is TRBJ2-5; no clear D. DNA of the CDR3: TGTGCCAGCAGTTACCCGAACGGGGAGACCCAGTACTTC. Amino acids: CASSYPNGETQYF.